These T cell receptor beta chains were read from a single sample in a study of early T cells in non-severe SARS-CoV-2 infection. MiXCR, applied by TCRdb to the 5' RACE reads, yields one record per CDR3 protein. The sample includes 45,000 to 55,000 distinct CDR3 sequences, approximately 13% of them seen just once. Sequenced sample: whole blood. The receptors come from an adult who was a healthcare worker with PCR-confirmed SARS-CoV-2 infection or an uninfected control (not recorded which). Both conserved end residues are part of each CDR3. The order of the fields is CDR3 protein, CDR3 DNA, J gene, V gene, clone size, D gene. D genes are given only for firm matches. A row's size may be missing; if present it is once, few, many or a size class.

cdr3_aa: CAWSVRGWREKLFF; cdr3_nt: TGTGCCTGGAGTGTACGAGGTTGGCGCGAAAAACTGTTTTTT; j_call: TRBJ1-4; v_call: TRBV30; clone_size: many; d_call: .
cdr3_aa: CASTRTSGYNEQFF; cdr3_nt: TGTGCCAGCACCCGGACTAGCGGGTACAATGAGCAGTTCTTC; j_call: TRBJ2-1; v_call: TRBV7-8; clone_size: few; d_call: TRBD2
cdr3_aa: CSVGGTGGYNEQFF; cdr3_nt: TGCAGCGTTGGGGGAACAGGGGGCTACAATGAGCAGTTCTTC; j_call: TRBJ2-1; v_call: TRBV29-1; clone_size: many; d_call: TRBD1
cdr3_aa: CASSYWSGNTGELFF; cdr3_nt: TGTGCCAGCAGTTACTGGTCGGGGAACACCGGGGAGCTGTTTTTT; j_call: TRBJ2-2; v_call: TRBV6-2/TRBV6-3; clone_size: many; d_call: .
cdr3_aa: CASSKFGGPSTGANVLTF; cdr3_nt: TGTGCCAGCAGTAAATTCGGAGGACCCTCGACTGGGGCCAACGTCCTGACTTTC; j_call: TRBJ2-6; v_call: TRBV11-2; clone_size: .; d_call: .
cdr3_aa: CASSQQGLPLDGYTF; cdr3_nt: TGCGCCAGCAGCCAACAGGGATTGCCGCTTGATGGCTACACCTTC; j_call: TRBJ1-2; v_call: TRBV5-1; clone_size: many; d_call: .
cdr3_aa: CATSDRGQGYGYTF; cdr3_nt: TGTGCCACCAGTGATCGAGGCCAGGGCTATGGCTACACCTTC; j_call: TRBJ1-2; v_call: TRBV24-1; clone_size: many; d_call: .
cdr3_aa: CASTGWVGELFF; cdr3_nt: TGTGCCAGCACGGGATGGGTCGGGGAGCTGTTTTTT; j_call: TRBJ2-2; v_call: TRBV11-2; clone_size: many; d_call: .
cdr3_aa: CASSLSTSTDTQYF; cdr3_nt: TGTGCCAGCAGTTTATCCACAAGCACAGATACGCAGTATTTT; j_call: TRBJ2-3; v_call: TRBV27; clone_size: many; d_call: .
cdr3_aa: CASSRLIVQSSGANVLTF; cdr3_nt: TGTGCCAGCAGCCGGCTTATCGTCCAAAGCTCTGGGGCCAACGTCCTGACTTTC; j_call: TRBJ2-6; v_call: TRBV7-9; clone_size: many; d_call: .
cdr3_aa: CSAHYRKAGRFYNEQFF; cdr3_nt: TGCAGTGCACACTATCGAAAGGCGGGACGGTTCTACAATGAGCAGTTCTTC; j_call: TRBJ2-1; v_call: TRBV20-1; clone_size: many; d_call: .
cdr3_aa: CASSLAGGGELFF; cdr3_nt: TGTGCCAGCAGCTTGGCGGGAGGCGGGGAGCTGTTTTTT; j_call: TRBJ2-2; v_call: TRBV7-9; clone_size: many; d_call: TRBD2
cdr3_aa: CASSSTGPYNEQFF; cdr3_nt: TGTGCCAGCAGCTCGACAGGCCCCTACAATGAGCAGTTCTTC; j_call: TRBJ2-1; v_call: TRBV7-2; clone_size: once; d_call: .
cdr3_aa: CASSYDPTGANVLTF; cdr3_nt: TGCGCCAGCAGCTACGACCCGACTGGGGCCAACGTCCTGACTTTC; j_call: TRBJ2-6; v_call: TRBV5-1; clone_size: many; d_call: .
cdr3_aa: CSASASGRDNEQFF; cdr3_nt: TGCAGTGCTAGCGCTAGCGGGAGAGACAATGAGCAGTTCTTC; j_call: TRBJ2-1; v_call: TRBV20-1; clone_size: few; d_call: TRBD2
cdr3_aa: CASSFLRGPQETQYF; cdr3_nt: TGCGCCAGCAGCTTTTTGAGGGGCCCTCAAGAGACCCAGTACTTC; j_call: TRBJ2-5; v_call: TRBV5-1; clone_size: many; d_call: .
cdr3_aa: CSARDRRGIYGYTF; cdr3_nt: TGCAGTGCTAGAGATCGGCGGGGTATCTATGGCTACACCTTC; j_call: TRBJ1-2; v_call: TRBV20-1; clone_size: few; d_call: .
cdr3_aa: CSATRPDRDYGYTF; cdr3_nt: TGCAGTGCTACCCGACCGGACAGGGACTATGGCTACACCTTC; j_call: TRBJ1-2; v_call: TRBV20-1; clone_size: .; d_call: TRBD1
cdr3_aa: CASSQGRGSHYGYTF; cdr3_nt: TGCGCCAGCAGCCAAGGGAGGGGGTCTCACTATGGCTACACCTTC; j_call: TRBJ1-2; v_call: TRBV4-1; clone_size: many; d_call: .
cdr3_aa: CASSHGNIEQFF; cdr3_nt: TGTGCCAGCAGCCACGGCAATATCGAGCAGTTCTTC; j_call: TRBJ2-1; v_call: TRBV3-1; clone_size: few; d_call: .
cdr3_aa: CASSEQPGGAAGELFF; cdr3_nt: TGTGCCAGCAGCGAACAACCCGGGGGCGCGGCCGGGGAGCTGTTTTTT; j_call: TRBJ2-2; v_call: TRBV9; clone_size: .; d_call: .
cdr3_aa: CASSQPGTGSQQFF; cdr3_nt: TGCGCCAGCAGCCAGCCCGGGACCGGGTCCCAGCAGTTCTTC; j_call: TRBJ2-1; v_call: TRBV4-1; clone_size: .; d_call: .
cdr3_aa: CASSLRDRENEAFF; cdr3_nt: TGTGCCAGCAGCCTCCGGGACAGGGAGAATGAAGCTTTCTTT; j_call: TRBJ1-1; v_call: TRBV12-3/TRBV12-4; clone_size: .; d_call: TRBD1
cdr3_aa: CSAGVDNEQFF; cdr3_nt: TGCAGTGCCGGGGTAGACAATGAGCAGTTCTTC; j_call: TRBJ2-1; v_call: TRBV20-1; clone_size: .; d_call: .
cdr3_aa: CATSTGRRGFTDTQYF; cdr3_nt: TGTGCCACCAGTACGGGACGAAGGGGCTTCACAGATACGCAGTATTTT; j_call: TRBJ2-3; v_call: TRBV24-1; clone_size: many; d_call: .
cdr3_aa: CSAQDRRGDPYEQYF; cdr3_nt: TGCAGTGCACAAGATCGGAGAGGGGATCCCTACGAGCAGTACTTC; j_call: TRBJ2-7; v_call: TRBV20-1; clone_size: many; d_call: .
cdr3_aa: CASLRGSNTGELFF; cdr3_nt: TGTGCCAGCCTCCGGGGGTCGAACACCGGGGAGCTGTTTTTT; j_call: TRBJ2-2; v_call: TRBV28; clone_size: .; d_call: .
cdr3_aa: CASSARGPDTQYF; cdr3_nt: TGTGCCAGCAGCGCCCGAGGGCCAGATACGCAGTATTTT; j_call: TRBJ2-3; v_call: TRBV7-9; clone_size: .; d_call: .
cdr3_aa: CASSDTRSGNTIYF; cdr3_nt: TGTGCCAGCAGCGACACACGCTCTGGAAACACCATATATTTT; j_call: TRBJ1-3; v_call: TRBV7-9; clone_size: .; d_call: .
cdr3_aa: CSVSTGELFF; cdr3_nt: TGCAGCGTTTCAACCGGGGAGCTGTTTTTT; j_call: TRBJ2-2; v_call: TRBV29-1; clone_size: many; d_call: .
cdr3_aa: CASSPLAGGPYEQFF; cdr3_nt: TGTGCCAGCAGTCCCCTAGCGGGAGGGCCGTATGAGCAGTTCTTC; j_call: TRBJ2-1; v_call: TRBV6-4; clone_size: .; d_call: TRBD2
cdr3_aa: CATSRGTGTDTQYF; cdr3_nt: TGTGCCACCAGCAGAGGGACAGGCACAGATACGCAGTATTTT; j_call: TRBJ2-3; v_call: TRBV15; clone_size: .; d_call: .
cdr3_aa: CATRSSGTGEGGELFF; cdr3_nt: TGTGCCACCAGGAGTTCCGGGACAGGGGAGGGCGGGGAGCTGTTTTTT; j_call: TRBJ2-2; v_call: TRBV24-1; clone_size: many; d_call: TRBD1
cdr3_aa: CSVGGASTEAFF; cdr3_nt: TGCAGCGTAGGGGGGGCAAGTACTGAAGCTTTCTTT; j_call: TRBJ1-1; v_call: TRBV29-1; clone_size: few; d_call: .
cdr3_aa: CATSEGTSGIYEQYF; cdr3_nt: TGTGCCACCAGTGAGGGGACTAGCGGGATCTACGAGCAGTACTTC; j_call: TRBJ2-7; v_call: TRBV24-1; clone_size: many; d_call: TRBD2
cdr3_aa: CASSKGAGNTEAFF; cdr3_nt: TGCGCCAGCAGCAAGGGGGCCGGGAACACTGAAGCTTTCTTT; j_call: TRBJ1-1; v_call: TRBV5-1; clone_size: .; d_call: TRBD1
cdr3_aa: CASSQESLGGQFF; cdr3_nt: TGTGCCAGCAGCCAAGAATCTCTCGGGGGGCAGTTCTTC; j_call: TRBJ2-1; v_call: TRBV3-1; clone_size: .; d_call: .
cdr3_aa: CASSQVPGLAGGRFPNEQFF; cdr3_nt: TGCGCCAGCAGCCAAGTTCCGGGACTAGCGGGGGGGCGATTTCCCAATGAGCAGTTCTTC; j_call: TRBJ2-1; v_call: TRBV4-1; clone_size: many; d_call: TRBD2
cdr3_aa: CASSLSLSYEQYF; cdr3_nt: TGTGCCAGCAGCTTATCTCTCTCCTACGAGCAGTACTTC; j_call: TRBJ2-7; v_call: TRBV27; clone_size: many; d_call: .
cdr3_aa: CSVVMLGNTEAFF; cdr3_nt: TGCAGCGTTGTAATGTTGGGGAACACTGAAGCTTTCTTT; j_call: TRBJ1-1; v_call: TRBV29-1; clone_size: .; d_call: .
cdr3_aa: CASSRQTGGAYEQYF; cdr3_nt: TGTGCCAGCAGCCGTCAGACAGGGGGAGCCTACGAGCAGTACTTC; j_call: TRBJ2-7; v_call: TRBV7-2; clone_size: .; d_call: TRBD1
cdr3_aa: CASSQERTGGTPQHF; cdr3_nt: TGCGCCAGCAGCCAAGAGAGAACAGGGGGTACGCCCCAGCATTTT; j_call: TRBJ1-5; v_call: TRBV4-1; clone_size: many; d_call: TRBD1
cdr3_aa: CSVEERGNIQYF; cdr3_nt: TGCAGCGTTGAAGAGCGGGGGAACATTCAGTACTTC; j_call: TRBJ2-4; v_call: TRBV29-1; clone_size: few; d_call: TRBD2
cdr3_aa: CASSEESNQPQHF; cdr3_nt: TGTGCCAGCAGTGAAGAAAGCAATCAGCCCCAGCATTTT; j_call: TRBJ1-5; v_call: TRBV2; clone_size: many; d_call: .
cdr3_aa: CAWSGWGYTDTQYF; cdr3_nt: TGTGCCTGGAGTGGGTGGGGCTACACAGATACGCAGTATTTT; j_call: TRBJ2-3; v_call: TRBV30; clone_size: .; d_call: .
cdr3_aa: CASSQEPGNTGELFF; cdr3_nt: TGCGCCAGCAGCCAAGAGCCGGGGAACACCGGGGAGCTGTTTTTT; j_call: TRBJ2-2; v_call: TRBV4-1; clone_size: many; d_call: .
cdr3_aa: CAWSAGQGRGVGNQPQHF; cdr3_nt: TGTGCCTGGAGTGCAGGACAGGGCAGGGGTGTTGGCAATCAGCCCCAGCATTTT; j_call: TRBJ1-5; v_call: TRBV30; clone_size: many; d_call: TRBD1
cdr3_aa: CASTVGQGTSPLHF; cdr3_nt: TGTGCCAGCACCGTAGGACAGGGAACATCACCCCTCCACTTT; j_call: TRBJ1-6; v_call: TRBV6-5; clone_size: few; d_call: TRBD1
cdr3_aa: CASSLGGSSNQPQHF; cdr3_nt: TGCGCCAGCAGCTTAGGAGGGTCGAGCAATCAGCCCCAGCATTTT; j_call: TRBJ1-5; v_call: TRBV5-1; clone_size: many; d_call: .
cdr3_aa: CASRHSGRAPTDTQYF; cdr3_nt: TGTGCCAGCAGGCATAGCGGGAGGGCCCCCACAGATACGCAGTATTTT; j_call: TRBJ2-3; v_call: TRBV2; clone_size: many; d_call: TRBD2
cdr3_aa: CASTRAAGGGYGYTF; cdr3_nt: TGTGCCAGCACCCGAGCGGCAGGGGGCGGTTATGGCTACACCTTC; j_call: TRBJ1-2; v_call: TRBV7-2; clone_size: .; d_call: TRBD1
cdr3_aa: CASSEWETVYSNQPQHF; cdr3_nt: TGTGCCAGCAGTGAATGGGAGACAGTCTATAGCAATCAGCCCCAGCATTTT; j_call: TRBJ1-5; v_call: TRBV6-1; clone_size: .; d_call: .
cdr3_aa: CSVGSARLEETQYF; cdr3_nt: TGCAGCGTTGGATCAGCGCGCCTGGAGGAGACCCAGTACTTC; j_call: TRBJ2-5; v_call: TRBV29-1; clone_size: few; d_call: .
cdr3_aa: CASSLDSGANVLTF; cdr3_nt: TGTGCCAGCAGCTTGGATTCTGGGGCCAACGTCCTGACTTTC; j_call: TRBJ2-6; v_call: TRBV7-3; clone_size: many; d_call: .
cdr3_aa: CASSLARGMNTEAFF; cdr3_nt: TGTGCCAGCAGCTTAGCACGGGGTATGAACACTGAAGCTTTCTTT; j_call: TRBJ1-1; v_call: TRBV7-6; clone_size: many; d_call: .
cdr3_aa: CAWSATSYNEQFF; cdr3_nt: TGTGCCTGGAGCGCCACAAGCTACAATGAGCAGTTCTTC; j_call: TRBJ2-1; v_call: TRBV30; clone_size: once; d_call: .
cdr3_aa: CAYRDRPSTDTQYF; cdr3_nt: TGTGCCTACCGGGACAGGCCCAGCACAGATACGCAGTATTTT; j_call: TRBJ2-3; v_call: TRBV30; clone_size: many; d_call: TRBD1
cdr3_aa: CALAGGSYEQYF; cdr3_nt: TGTGCTTTGGCGGGGGGCTCCTACGAGCAGTACTTC; j_call: TRBJ2-7; v_call: TRBV2; clone_size: many; d_call: TRBD2
cdr3_aa: CASSHGPGELFF; cdr3_nt: TGTGCCAGCAGCCATGGACCCGGGGAGCTGTTTTTT; j_call: TRBJ2-2; v_call: TRBV7-8; clone_size: many; d_call: .